The subject of this entry is one T cell receptor beta chain. This sample is drawn from a study of CD8+ T cells in alopecia areata. Study-level background: It was oral tofacitinib, at 5 to 10 mg twice daily, that treated patients received.

The CDR3 is made up of 14 amino acids. Germline V lookup: CDR1 SGHRS, CDR2 YFSETQ. V was shortened by 4 bases and J by 5 bases, with 12 bases between the two germline ends. Sequencing used cDNA as its template, made by extracting RNA and reverse transcribing it. This table comes from immunoSEQ multiplex PCR, and its TCRdb copy is limited to in-frame clones, with some not included. Here the sample spans some 150,000 clones, 50% to 65% being singletons. Sequenced here: CD8+ T cells sorted from blood, sampled at week 0. J is TRBJ1-4 and V is TRBV5-1, with D perhaps TRBD1 (5 bases). The clonotype was recovered from a human donor with alopecia areata. The CDR3 protein is CASSPGRMNEKLFF. CDR3 nucleotide sequence: TGCGCCAGCAGCCCGGGACGGATGAATGAAAAACTGTTTTTT.